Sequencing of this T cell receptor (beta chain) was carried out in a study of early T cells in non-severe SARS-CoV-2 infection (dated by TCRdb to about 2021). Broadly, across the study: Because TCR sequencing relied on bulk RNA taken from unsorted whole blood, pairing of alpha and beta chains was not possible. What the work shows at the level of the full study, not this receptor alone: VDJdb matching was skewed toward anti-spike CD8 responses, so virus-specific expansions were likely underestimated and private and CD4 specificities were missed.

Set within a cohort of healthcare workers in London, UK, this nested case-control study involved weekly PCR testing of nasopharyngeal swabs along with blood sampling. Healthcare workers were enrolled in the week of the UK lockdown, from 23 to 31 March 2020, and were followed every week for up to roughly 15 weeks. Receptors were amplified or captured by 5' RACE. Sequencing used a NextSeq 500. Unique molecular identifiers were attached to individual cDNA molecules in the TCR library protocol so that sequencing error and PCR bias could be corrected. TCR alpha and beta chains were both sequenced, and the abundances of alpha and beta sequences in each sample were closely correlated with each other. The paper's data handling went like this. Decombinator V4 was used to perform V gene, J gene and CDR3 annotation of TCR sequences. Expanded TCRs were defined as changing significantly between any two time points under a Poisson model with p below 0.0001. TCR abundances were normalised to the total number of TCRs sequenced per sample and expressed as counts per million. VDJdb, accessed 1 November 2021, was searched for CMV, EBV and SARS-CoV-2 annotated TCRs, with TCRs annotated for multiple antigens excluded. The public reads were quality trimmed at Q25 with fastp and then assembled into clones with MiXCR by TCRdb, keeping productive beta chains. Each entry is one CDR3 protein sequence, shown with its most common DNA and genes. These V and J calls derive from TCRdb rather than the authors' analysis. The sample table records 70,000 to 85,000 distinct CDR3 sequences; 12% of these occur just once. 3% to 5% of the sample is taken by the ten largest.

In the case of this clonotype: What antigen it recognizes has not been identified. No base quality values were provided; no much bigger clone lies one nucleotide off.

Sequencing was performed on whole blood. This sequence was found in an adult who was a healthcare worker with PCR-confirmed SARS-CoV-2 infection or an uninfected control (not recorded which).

The nucleotides read TGCAGTGCTAGAGGGGAAGCGGGACCGATCACCGGGGAGCTGTTTTTT. Its product reads: CSARGEAGPITGELFF. This receptor chain uses TRBV20-1 and TRBJ2-2, with 7 bases matching TRBD2. The cysteine opens and the phenylalanine closes a CDR3 of 16 amino acids. Left in the record is the CDR3 DNA by itself, 48 bases read in frame from the first base. V is trimmed back by 1 base and J by 4 bases, and the junction contains 9 bases that no gene match accounts for. The germline V gene (reference sequence) specifies DFQATT as CDR1 and SNEGSKA as CDR2.